This T cell receptor (beta chain) was documented in a study of monozygotic twins with inflammatory bowel disease. General study findings and limits: Varying immunosuppressive regimens may have increased patient repertoire variability. Healthy co-twins, by inverse Simpson, had higher TCRbeta diversity than their siblings with IBD.

Of note for this clonotype: Its antigen is still unknown.

The CDR3 runs to 14 residues. Germline CDR1 reads SGHDT; CDR2 reads YYEEEE. Per individual sample, eight separate reactions were used to make cDNA. Incorporation of UMIs carrying a 6-nucleotide sample barcode was performed by template switching. TCRdb re-called the 5' RACE reads; every CDR3 protein appears as one record, without DNA. The sample data list over 120,000 distinct CDR3 sequences. This receptor was taken from a human donor with ulcerative colitis or Crohn's disease, or a healthy co-twin of an affected twin (not recorded which). The sequenced material came from blood. The chain combines TRBV5-6 with TRBJ1-2. The CDR3 loop is CASSPDSPNYGYTF.